This TCR beta chain was documented in a study of blood T cell repertoires in COVID-19. Study in general: COVID-19 samples, acute and convalescent, were from the United States, Italy and Spain.

The authors' processing: The assay estimated nucleated cells by amplifying reference gene primers. Measured with immunoSEQ multiplex PCR; TCRdb has only the in-frame clones, and not every one. The D gene and trimming were derived from the DNA, and the V and J assignments and clone size from that table. The table records about 180,000 clones, approximately 80% of them present only once. V was shortened by 5 bases and J by 1 base, with 12 bases between the two germline ends. Germline CDR1 and CDR2: SGHDN and FVKESK. The CDR3 runs 15 residues. The sample comprised peripheral blood. This sequence joins TRBV14 and TRBJ2-1; D possibly corresponds to TRBD2 (5 bases). This receptor was obtained from a human donor in a cohort sampled during active COVID-19. DNA of the CDR3: TGTGCCAGCAGCGAAGCGGTCTCGTCCTACAATGAGCAGTTCTTC. It is translated as CASSEAVSSYNEQFF.